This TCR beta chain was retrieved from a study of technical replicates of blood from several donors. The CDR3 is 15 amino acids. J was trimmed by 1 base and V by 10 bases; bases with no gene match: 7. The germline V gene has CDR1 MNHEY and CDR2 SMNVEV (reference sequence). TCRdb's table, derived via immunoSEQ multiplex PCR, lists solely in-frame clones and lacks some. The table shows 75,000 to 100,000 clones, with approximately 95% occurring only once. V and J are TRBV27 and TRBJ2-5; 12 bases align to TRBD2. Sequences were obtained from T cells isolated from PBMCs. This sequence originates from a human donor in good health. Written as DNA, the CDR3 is TGTGCCACTACGACTAGCGGGAGATCCCAAGAGACCCAGTACTTC. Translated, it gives CATTTSGRSQETQYF.